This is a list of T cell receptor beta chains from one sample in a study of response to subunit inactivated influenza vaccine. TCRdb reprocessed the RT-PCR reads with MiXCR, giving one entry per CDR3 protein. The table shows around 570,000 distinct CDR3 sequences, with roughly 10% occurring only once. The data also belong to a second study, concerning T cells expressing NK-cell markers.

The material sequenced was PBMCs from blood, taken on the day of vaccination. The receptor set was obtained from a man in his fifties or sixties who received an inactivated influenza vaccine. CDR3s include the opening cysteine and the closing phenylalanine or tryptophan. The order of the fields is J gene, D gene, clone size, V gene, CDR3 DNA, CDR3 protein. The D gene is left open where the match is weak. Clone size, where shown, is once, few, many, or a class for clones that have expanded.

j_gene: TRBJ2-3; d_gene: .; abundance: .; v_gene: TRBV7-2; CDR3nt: TGTGCCAGCAGCTTAGCGGGGCTAGCGTCAGATACGCAGTATTTT; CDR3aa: CASSLAGLASDTQYF
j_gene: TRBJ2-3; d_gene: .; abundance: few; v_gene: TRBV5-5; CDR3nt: TGTGCCAGCAGCTTGGAAGGTTTTAATACGCAGTATTTT; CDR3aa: CASSLEGFNTQYF
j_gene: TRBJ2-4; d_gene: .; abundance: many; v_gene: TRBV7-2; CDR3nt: TGTGCCAGCAGCTTAGGGACTCTCTCTTGGGCCAAAAACATTCAGTACTTC; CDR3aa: CASSLGTLSWAKNIQYF
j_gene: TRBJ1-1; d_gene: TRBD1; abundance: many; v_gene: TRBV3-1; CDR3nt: TGTGCCAGCAGCCAAGGGCAGGGGGGGACTGAAGCTTTCTTT; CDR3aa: CASSQGQGGTEAFF
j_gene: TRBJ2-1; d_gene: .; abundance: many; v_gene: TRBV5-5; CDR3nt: TGTGCCAGCAGCCCCAGTTGGGGATCCTACAATGAGCAGTTCTTC; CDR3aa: CASSPSWGSYNEQFF
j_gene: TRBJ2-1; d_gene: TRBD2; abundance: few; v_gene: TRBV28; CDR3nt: TGTGCCAGCAGTCCCGGGACTAGCGGGAGTCATTACAATGAGCAGTTCTTC; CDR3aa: CASSPGTSGSHYNEQFF
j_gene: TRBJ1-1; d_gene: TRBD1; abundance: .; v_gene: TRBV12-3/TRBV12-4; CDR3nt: TGTGCCAGCAGCAGGACAGGTTATAACACTGAAGCTTTCTTT; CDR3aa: CASSRTGYNTEAFF
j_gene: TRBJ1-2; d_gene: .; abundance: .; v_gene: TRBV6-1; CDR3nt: TGTGCCAGCAGTGAACGGGGAGCTGGCTACACCTTC; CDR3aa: CASSERGAGYTF
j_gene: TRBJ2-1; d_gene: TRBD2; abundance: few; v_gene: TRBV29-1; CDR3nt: TGCAGCGTTAGCGGGAGGGCCCGCAATGAGCAGTTCTTC; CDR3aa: CSVSGRARNEQFF
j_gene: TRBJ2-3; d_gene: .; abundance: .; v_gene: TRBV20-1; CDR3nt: TGCAGTGCTAGAACCGGGACCAGCACAGATACGCAGTATTTT; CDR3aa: CSARTGTSTDTQYF
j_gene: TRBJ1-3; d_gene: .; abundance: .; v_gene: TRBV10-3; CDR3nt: TGTGCCATCAGTGATACCCAGGGAAACACCATATATTTT; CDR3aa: CAISDTQGNTIYF
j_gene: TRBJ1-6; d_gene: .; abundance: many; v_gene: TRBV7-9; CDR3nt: TGTGCCAGCAGCCTGGGGGACAAGCATAATTCACCCCTCCACTTT; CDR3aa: CASSLGDKHNSPLHF
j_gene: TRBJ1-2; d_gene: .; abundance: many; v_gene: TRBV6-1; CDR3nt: TGTGCCAGCAGTGAAGGACGTAAGACTAACTATGGCTACACCTTC; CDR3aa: CASSEGRKTNYGYTF
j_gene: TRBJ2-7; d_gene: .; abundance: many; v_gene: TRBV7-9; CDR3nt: TGTGCCAGCAGTTTAGAACGGGGAGAGCAGTACTTC; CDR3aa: CASSLERGEQYF
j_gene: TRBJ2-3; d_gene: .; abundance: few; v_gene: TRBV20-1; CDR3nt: TGCAGTGCTAGTGGGAGGACAACTAGCACAGATACGCAGTATTTT; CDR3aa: CSASGRTTSTDTQYF
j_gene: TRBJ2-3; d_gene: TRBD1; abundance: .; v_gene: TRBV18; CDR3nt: TGTGCCAGCTCACCCCGGGACAGGGAGCGCCTCACAGATACGCAGTATTTT; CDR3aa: CASSPRDRERLTDTQYF
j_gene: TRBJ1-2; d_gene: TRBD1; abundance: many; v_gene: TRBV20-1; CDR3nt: TGCAGTGCTAGAGACGACAGGGGCTTTGGCTACACCTTC; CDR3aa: CSARDDRGFGYTF
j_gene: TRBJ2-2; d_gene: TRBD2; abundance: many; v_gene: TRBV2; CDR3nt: TGTGCCAGCAGTGATATAGCGGGAGGGCCGCGGGAGCTGTTTTTT; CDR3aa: CASSDIAGGPRELFF
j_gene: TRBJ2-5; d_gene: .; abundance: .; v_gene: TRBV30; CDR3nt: TGTGCCTGGAGTGTGGGCAAGACCGAGACCCAGTACTTC; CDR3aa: CAWSVGKTETQYF
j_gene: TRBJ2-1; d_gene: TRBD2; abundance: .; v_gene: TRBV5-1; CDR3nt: TGCGCCAGCAGCTTTGGAGCGGGAGAGTCTTATGAGCAGTTCTTC; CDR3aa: CASSFGAGESYEQFF
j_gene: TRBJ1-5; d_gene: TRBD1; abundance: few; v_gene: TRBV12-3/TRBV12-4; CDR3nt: TGTGCCAGCAGTTTAGGGGGACAGTACTCCGCCCAGCATTTT; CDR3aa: CASSLGGQYSAQHF
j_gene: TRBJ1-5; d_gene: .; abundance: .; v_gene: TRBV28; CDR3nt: TGTGCTACACAAACGGGACAACCCAATCAGCCCCAGCATTTT; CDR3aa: CATQTGQPNQPQHF
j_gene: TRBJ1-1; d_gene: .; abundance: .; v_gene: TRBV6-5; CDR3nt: TGTGCCAGCAGTTACGACCAGGGCCTGAACACTGAAGCTTTCTTT; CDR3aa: CASSYDQGLNTEAFF
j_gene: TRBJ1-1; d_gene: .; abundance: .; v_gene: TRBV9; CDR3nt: TGTGCCAGCAGCATCGATGGGTGGGCGAACACTGAAGCTTTCTTT; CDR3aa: CASSIDGWANTEAFF
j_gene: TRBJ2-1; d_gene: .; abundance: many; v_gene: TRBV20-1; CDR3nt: TGCAGTGCTAGAGGAGTGGGTTGGTCCTACAATGAGCAGTTCTTC; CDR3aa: CSARGVGWSYNEQFF
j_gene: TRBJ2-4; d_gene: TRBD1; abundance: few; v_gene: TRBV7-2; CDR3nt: TGTGCCAGCAGCAGAGACAGGGGTGGGAACATTCAGTACTTC; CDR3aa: CASSRDRGGNIQYF
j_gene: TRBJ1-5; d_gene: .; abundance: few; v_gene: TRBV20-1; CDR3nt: TGCAGTGCTAGAGATGGTTCCAGCAATCAGCCCCAGCATTTT; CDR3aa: CSARDGSSNQPQHF
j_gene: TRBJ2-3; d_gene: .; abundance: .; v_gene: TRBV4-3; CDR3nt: TGCGCCAGCAGCCAAGAGGGCCGACAGGAGCTCACAGATACGCAGTATTTT; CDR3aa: CASSQEGRQELTDTQYF
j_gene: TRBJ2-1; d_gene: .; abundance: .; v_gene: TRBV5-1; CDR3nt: TGCGCCAGCAGCTTGGCCGGCGGGGCAGGGTGGAATGAGCAGTTCTTC; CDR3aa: CASSLAGGAGWNEQFF
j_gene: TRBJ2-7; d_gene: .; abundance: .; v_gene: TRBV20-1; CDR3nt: TGCAGTGCTCCGCTCCTGGCAGGAGCCTACGAGCAGTACTTC; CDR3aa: CSAPLLAGAYEQYF
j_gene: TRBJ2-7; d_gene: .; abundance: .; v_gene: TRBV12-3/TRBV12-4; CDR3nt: TGTGCCAGCACCCTAGGGATGTCTGGCGAGCAGTACTTC; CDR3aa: CASTLGMSGEQYF
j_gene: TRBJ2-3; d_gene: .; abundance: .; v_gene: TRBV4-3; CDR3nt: TGCGCCAGCAGCCAGATATTTAGGGATACGCAGTATTTT; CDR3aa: CASSQIFRDTQYF
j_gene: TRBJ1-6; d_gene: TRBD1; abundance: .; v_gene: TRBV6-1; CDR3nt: TGTGCCAGCAAGACCGGACAGGGATTTTCACCCCTCCACTTT; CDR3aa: CASKTGQGFSPLHF
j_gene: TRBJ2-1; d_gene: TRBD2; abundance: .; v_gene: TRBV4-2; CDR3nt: TGTGCCAGCAGCCAACAGGGACTAGCGGGAGTTGAGCAGTTCTTC; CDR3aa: CASSQQGLAGVEQFF
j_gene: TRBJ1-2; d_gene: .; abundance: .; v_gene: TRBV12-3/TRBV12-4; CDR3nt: TGTGCCAGCAGGCCAGGACTCTCCGAAGGGTATGGCTACACCTTC; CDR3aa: CASRPGLSEGYGYTF
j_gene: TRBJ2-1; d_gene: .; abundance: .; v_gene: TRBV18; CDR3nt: TGTGCCAGCTCACCGCCTCGAGGACGGGGGGCGACCTACAATGAGCAGTTCTTC; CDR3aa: CASSPPRGRGATYNEQFF
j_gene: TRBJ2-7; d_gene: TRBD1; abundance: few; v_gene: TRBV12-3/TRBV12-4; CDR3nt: TGTGCCAGCAGCCCAAGACAGGGGGGGGAGCAGTACTTC; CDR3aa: CASSPRQGGEQYF
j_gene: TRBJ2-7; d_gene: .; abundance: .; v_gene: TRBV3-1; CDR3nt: TGTGCCAGCAGCCCGGACCGGTTCCCGTTGGTGTCGCAGTACTTC; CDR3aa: CASSPDRFPLVSQYF
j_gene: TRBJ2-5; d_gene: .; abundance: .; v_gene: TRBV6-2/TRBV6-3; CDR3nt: TGTGCCAGCAGTTACAGCCGTGGGAACTACCAAGAGACCCAGTACTTC; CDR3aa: CASSYSRGNYQETQYF
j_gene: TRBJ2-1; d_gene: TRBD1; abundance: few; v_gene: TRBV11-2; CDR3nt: TGTGCCAGCAGCTTAGGAGGGACAGGGGGCCAGCGTGAGCAGTTCTTC; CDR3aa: CASSLGGTGGQREQFF
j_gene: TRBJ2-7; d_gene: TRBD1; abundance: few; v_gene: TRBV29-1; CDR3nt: TGCAGCGTCGCCGGGACAGGCTACGAGCAGTACTTC; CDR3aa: CSVAGTGYEQYF
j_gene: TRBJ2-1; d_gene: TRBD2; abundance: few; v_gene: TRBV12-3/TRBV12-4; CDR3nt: TGTGCCAGCAGTTTTAAAGCGGGGGGCCCTTACAATGAGCAGTTCTTC; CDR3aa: CASSFKAGGPYNEQFF
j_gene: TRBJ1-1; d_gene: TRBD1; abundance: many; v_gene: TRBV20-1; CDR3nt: TGCAGTGCTACCGGGACAGGGTTTAGGAACACTGAAGCTTTCTTT; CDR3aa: CSATGTGFRNTEAFF
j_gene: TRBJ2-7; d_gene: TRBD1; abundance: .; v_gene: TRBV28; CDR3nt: TGTGCCAGCAGTAACAGGGGGCTGGGAGGCTACGAGCAGTACTTC; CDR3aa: CASSNRGLGGYEQYF
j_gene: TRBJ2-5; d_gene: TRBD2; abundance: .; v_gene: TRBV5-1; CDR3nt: TGCGCCAGCAGCTCGGCCACTAGCGGTTATGCACAAGAGACCCAGTACTTC; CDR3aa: CASSSATSGYAQETQYF
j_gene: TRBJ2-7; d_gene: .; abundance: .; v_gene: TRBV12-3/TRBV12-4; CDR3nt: TGTGCTCAAGCCAAGCGGGTTGACGAGCAGTACTTC; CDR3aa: CAQAKRVDEQYF
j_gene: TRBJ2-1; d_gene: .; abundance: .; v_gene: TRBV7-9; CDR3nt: TGTGCCAGCACCCCAACAGGTCACTCCTACAATGAGCAGTTCTTC; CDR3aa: CASTPTGHSYNEQFF
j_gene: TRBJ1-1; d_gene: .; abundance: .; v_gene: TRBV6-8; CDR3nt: TGTGCCAGCAGTTGGGTGCGAGCCCAAGCTTTCTTT; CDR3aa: CASSWVRAQAFF
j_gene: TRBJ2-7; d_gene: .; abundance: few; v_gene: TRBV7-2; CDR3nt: TGTGCCAGCAGCTCGACAGGCTCCAGCTCCTACGAGCAGTACTTC; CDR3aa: CASSSTGSSSYEQYF
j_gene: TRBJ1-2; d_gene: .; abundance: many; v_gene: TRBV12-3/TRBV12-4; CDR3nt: TGTGCCAGCAGTTTAGTCCGTAACCCCGGGACATATGGCTACACCTTC; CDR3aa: CASSLVRNPGTYGYTF
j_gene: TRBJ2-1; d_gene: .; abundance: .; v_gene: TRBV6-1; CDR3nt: TGTGCCAGCAGACGACGAGGACCAGACTACAATGAGCAGTTCTTC; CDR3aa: CASRRRGPDYNEQFF
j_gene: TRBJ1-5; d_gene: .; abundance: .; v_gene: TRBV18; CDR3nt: TGTGCCAGCTCACCACCGGGGGCGGATACGCAGCATTTT; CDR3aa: CASSPPGADTQHF
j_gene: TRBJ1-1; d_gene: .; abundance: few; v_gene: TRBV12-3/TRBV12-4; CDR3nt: TGTGCCAGCAGTTGGGTTCTTTCTTCGGTGAACACTGAAGCTTTCTTT; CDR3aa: CASSWVLSSVNTEAFF
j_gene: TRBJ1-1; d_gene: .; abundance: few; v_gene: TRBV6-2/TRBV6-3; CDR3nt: TGTGCCAGCAGTTTCAATTACGGATTGAACACTGAAGCTTTCTTT; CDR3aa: CASSFNYGLNTEAFF
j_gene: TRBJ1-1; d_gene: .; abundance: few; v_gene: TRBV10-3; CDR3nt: TGTGCCATCAGGGACAATCAAAACACTGAAGCTTTCTTT; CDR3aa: CAIRDNQNTEAFF
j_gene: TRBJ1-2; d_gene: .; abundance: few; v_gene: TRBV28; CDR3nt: TGTGCCAGCAGTTTAGAGTTTTATGGCTACACCTTC; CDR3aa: CASSLEFYGYTF
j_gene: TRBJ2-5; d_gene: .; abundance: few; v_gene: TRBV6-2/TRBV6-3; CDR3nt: TGTGCCAGCACCACGACATTCGGCGGAGAGACCCAGTACTTC; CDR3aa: CASTTTFGGETQYF
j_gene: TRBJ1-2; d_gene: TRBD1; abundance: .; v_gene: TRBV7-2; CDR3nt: TGTGCCAGCAGCTTAGCGGTTTCGGCAGGGGGCCCCCTGAGCTATGGCTACACCTTC; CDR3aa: CASSLAVSAGGPLSYGYTF